This T cell receptor beta chain was sequenced for a study of blood T cells in healthy people across ages. This clonotype was recorded a few times. V lost 6 bases to trimming and J lost 1 base; unmatched junction nucleotides: 1. This CDR3 is built from 14 residues. Germline CDR1 ENHRY, CDR2 SYGVKD. Through a sample-barcoded 5' primer and a J-beta primer mix, a second PCR was run for about 6 to 11 cycles. Each cDNA molecule was tagged by a template-switch adaptor with 12 random nucleotides. TCRdb fed the 5' RACE reads into MiXCR, producing one record per CDR3 protein. The sample consists of 450,000 to 650,000 distinct CDR3 sequences, less than 25% of them appearing once. The data also belong to a second study, concerning T cells of mothers and their children. From that paper: There were over 10 million TCR beta CDR3 reads from each mother and several million from each child. Sequencing revealed no T cell clones that were persistent and microchimeric.

The receptor was derived from a boy aged 5-17 years in good health. The chain links TRBV10-3 to TRBJ2-7; TRBD2 agrees at 12 bases. The material sequenced was blood. The DNA for the CDR3 is TGTGCCATCAGCGGACTAGCGGGATCCTACGAGCAGTACTTC. Protein product: CAISGLAGSYEQYF.